This TCR beta chain was sequenced for a study of radiation and T cells in renal cell carcinoma. Germline CDR1 and CDR2: SNHLY and FYNNEI. The CDR3 runs 16 residues. Germline trimming cut 7 bases from V and 0 bases from J; bases unmatched to any gene: 6. Repertoires were generated with immunoSEQ multiplex PCR, while TCRdb's copy carries only in-frame clones and drops some. The profile shows approximately 86,000 clones, about 85% of them singletons. As for time point: blood 4 weeks post-SBRT, at nephrectomy. Documented treatment: 15 Gy SBRT to primary tumor, nephrectomy 4 weeks later. After SBRT, blood was collected at 2 and 4 weeks, plus baseline. Clear cell pathology was present in this patient's renal cell carcinoma.

The specimen comprised blood, sampled from a patient whose treatment included radiotherapy and nephrectomy. This rearrangement joins TRBV2 to TRBJ2-6; 7 positions agree with TRBD1. The clonotype was recovered from a man aged 45-60 years with renal cell carcinoma. The CDR3 DNA reads as TGTGCCAGCAAAATAGACAGGGACTCTGGGGCCAACGTCCTGACTTTC. Encoded protein: CASKIDRDSGANVLTF.